Shown below are 6 T cell receptor beta chains from a single sample sequenced in a study of CD4 T cells in relation to SARS-CoV-2 and coronaviruses. Some clones are missing from TCRdb's copy, which holds only in-frame ones; the method was immunoSEQ multiplex PCR. The data hold under 25,000 clones, with about 75% observed a single time. Their specific antigens are unknown. Unexposed donor CD4+ T cells date from about 2011-2018, before the COVID-19 pandemic. CD4+ T cells were isolated from the cells after 10 days of culture. Sequencing used CD4+ T cells from PBMCs, cultured in vitro. The receptors derive from a human donor in good health.

This sequence joins TRBV6-5 and TRBJ1-5; 7 bases are shared with TRBD1. Germline V gives CDR1 MNHEY, CDR2 SVGAGI. Trimming cost V 6 bases and J 1 base; bases outside gene matches: 3. This CDR3 has 14 residues. The CDR3 region is CASSLGQSNQPQHF. DNA for the CDR3: TGTGCCAGCAGCCTGGGACAGAGCAATCAGCCCCAGCATTTT.

The chain uses TRBV27 and TRBJ2-1; the match to TRBD2 covers 7 bases. The germline V gene has CDR1 MNHEY and CDR2 SMNVEV (reference sequence). J was trimmed by 1 base and V by 5 bases; bases with no gene match: 11. The CDR3 is 17 residues long. The CDR3, as DNA: TGTGCCAGCAGTCTGTATGGGAGGGTCGCATCCTACAATGAGCAGTTCTTC. As protein: CASSLYGRVASYNEQFF.

This sequence joins TRBV24-1 and TRBJ2-2; TRBD1 matches at 8 bases. The CDR3 is made up of 16 amino acids. V lost 2 bases and J lost 3; bases outside the gene matches: 4. Germline CDR1 and CDR2: KGHDR and SFDVKD. In DNA form, the CDR3 reads TGTGCCACCAGTGATTCCGGGACAGGCCACACCGGGGAGCTGTTTTTT. Amino acid sequence: CATSDSGTGHTGELFF.

This chain uses TRBV7-8 with TRBJ2-1; 8 nucleotides match TRBD2. With V trimmed by 1 base and J by 2 bases, 4 bases remained unmatched. Per germline, CDR1 SGHVS and CDR2 FQNEAQ. This CDR3 spans 16 amino acids. CDR3 sequence (DNA): TGTGCCAGCAGCTTAGAAGCGGGAGCTCCCTACAATGAGCAGTTCTTC. Translating gives CASSLEAGAPYNEQFF. Using reference TRBV7-8 and TRBJ2-1 for the parts outside the CDR3, the full variable domain is GAGVSQSPRYKVAKRGQDVALRCDPISGHVSLFWYQQALGQGPEFLTYFQNEAQLDKSGLPSDRFFAERPEGSVSTLKIQRTQQEDSAVYLCASSLEAGAPYNEQFFGPGTRLTVL.

This clone has just one count. In DNA form, the CDR3 reads TGTGCCAGCAGCGGAGAGACGTACACAGCAACTAATGAAAAACTGTTTTTT. Residues: CASSGETYTATNEKLFF. The chain is built from TRBV9 and TRBJ1-4; D uncertain. The CDR3 extends over 17 amino acids. Trimming pared 3 bases from V and 0 bases from J, leaving 15 bases between. Looked up from germline, CDR1 is SGDLS and CDR2 is YYNGEE.

The rearrangement joins TRBV12-3 or TRBV12-4 to TRBJ2-7; 7 bases are shared with TRBD1. This CDR3 has 12 residues. V lost 6 bases, J lost 5 bases, and 4 bases stayed unmatched. The CDR3 nucleotides read TGTGCCAGCAGAGGGGGCGGCGACGAGCAGTACTTC. It yields the protein CASRGGGDEQYF.